The 16 T cell receptor beta chains reported below all come from one sample, sequenced in a study of cytomegalovirus exposure and HLA in healthy donors. The PCR employed 60 Vbeta primers together with 13 Jbeta primers. Clones were read by immunoSEQ multiplex PCR, and TCRdb kept only the in-frame ones, dropping some. This sample carries some 110,000 clones, around 70% of them seen once, and the ten largest clones take approximately 10%. The sequenced material came from PBMCs. The receptors were sampled from a woman aged 50 to 60 in good health and CMV-seropositive.

CDR3 residues: CASSIGGLSEQYF. DNA of the CDR3: TGTGCCAGTAGTATCGGGGGTTTGAGCGAGCAGTACTTC. The V gene is TRBV19, the J gene TRBJ2-7; possible D gene TRBD2, 6 bases. The V end lost 3 bases, the J end lost 6 bases, and 12 bases lay between the germline ends. The germline gives CDR1 LNHDA, CDR2 SQIVND (reference sequence). This CDR3 has 13 amino acids.

V is TRBV2 and J is TRBJ1-1, with unresolved D. The CDR3 runs 16 residues. The germline V and J ends were trimmed by 6 bases and 11 bases, with 28 bases remaining between them. Germline V gives CDR1 SNHLY, CDR2 FYNNEI. CDR3 coding DNA: TGTGCCAGCAGGGAAAAAACTTTTGGAGCGGCTTTGGGGGCTTTCTTT. Residues: CASREKTFGAALGAFF.

This clone was picked up a small number of times. The chain combines TRBV27 with TRBJ2-7; the match to TRBD2 covers 8 bases. The CDR3 totals 15 residues. Germline-derived CDR1 and CDR2 are MNHEY and SMNVEV (reference sequence). Trimming removed 0 bases from V and 3 bases from J; junction bases left unmatched: 4. CDR3 sequence reads: CASSLSAGGSYEQYF. The CDR3 nucleotides are TGTGCCAGCAGTTTATCGGCGGGGGGCAGCTACGAGCAGTACTTC.

V usage is TRBV7-2 and J usage is TRBJ2-7, with 10 positions matching TRBD2. V shed 4 bases, J shed 1 base, and the junction held 1 base outside the gene matches. The CDR3 length is 14 residues. The V gene's germline CDR1 is SGHTA and CDR2 FQGNSA. CDR3 sequence reads: CASSSSGGSYEQYF. Here the CDR3 DNA reads TGTGCCAGCAGCTCTAGCGGGGGTTCCTACGAGCAGTACTTC.

V and J are TRBV10-3 and TRBJ1-5; D possibly corresponds to TRBD1 (6 bases). This CDR3 comprises 16 residues. Per germline, CDR1 ENHRY and CDR2 SYGVKD. The V end lost 5 bases, the J end lost 3 bases, and 17 bases lay between the germline ends. The CDR3 loop is CAISSGGAGINQPQHF. The CDR3 region has the DNA TGTGCCATCAGTTCGGGGGGCGCCGGCATCAATCAGCCCCAGCATTTT.

CDR3 nucleotides: TGTGCCTGTTCTAGGCGGGTAAGAGAGACCCAGTACTTC. Amino acids: CACSRRVRETQYF. J is TRBJ2-5 and V is TRBV30, with a tentative D call TRBD2 (5 bases). The CDR3 extends over 13 amino acids. Deletions cut 6 bases from V and 4 bases from J, with 15 bases between. The germline V gene encodes CDR1 GTSNPN and CDR2 SVGIG (reference sequence).

The V call is TRBV4-2, the J call TRBJ2-2; the D gene is possibly TRBD1 (5 bases). V gave up 0 bases and J gave up 6 bases, with 11 bases separating them. Per germline, CDR1 LGHNA and CDR2 YNFKEQ. This CDR3 has 15 amino acids. The CDR3 DNA reads as TGTGCCAGCAGCCAAGATGAAGGGGTGGCCGGGGAGCTGTTTTTT. Translating gives CASSQDEGVAGELFF.

The rearrangement links TRBV7-6 to TRBJ2-6; D might be TRBD2 (6 bases). The V end was cut by 5 bases, the J end by 1 base, with 24 bases between. The CDR3 sequence is 20 residues long. Germline CDR1 is SGHVS and CDR2 is FNYEAQ. DNA for the CDR3: TGTGCCAGCAGCCTCCCTCCTGGCGGAGGGACTCAATCTGGGGCCAACGTCCTGACTTTC. This sequence encodes CASSLPPGGGTQSGANVLTF.

The chain couples TRBV6-5 to TRBJ2-7, with 11 bases aligning to TRBD1. The germline CDR1 and CDR2 sequences are MNHEY and SVGAGI. Trimming at V came to 2 bases and at J to 7 bases, leaving 7 bases not matched to a gene. The length of the CDR3 is 15 residues. Here the CDR3 reads CASSYPGQGAGEQYF. CDR3 in DNA: TGTGCCAGCAGTTACCCCGGACAGGGGGCCGGGGAGCAGTACTTC.

This clone was seen once. The genes are TRBV6-6 and TRBJ1-2; a possible D gene is TRBD1 (6 bases). Trimming took off 6 bases at V and 7 bases at J, with 21 bases between the two ends. The germline CDR1 and CDR2 sequences are MNHNY and SVGAGI (reference sequence). CDR3 length: 15 amino acids. In DNA, the CDR3 is TGTGCCAGCAGCGCGACAGGCTTTGCGAGTGGTGGCTACACCTTC. Protein sequence: CASSATGFASGGYTF.

The J gene is TRBJ2-3, the V gene TRBV7-2; TRBD2 is a possible D gene (6 bases). Trimming shortened V by 3 bases and J by 1 base, and 11 bases separated the two germline ends. The CDR3 spans 15 residues. CDR1 is SGHTA and CDR2 is FQGNSA in the germline V gene. CDR3 DNA sequence: TGTGCCAGCAGCTTTGCCAGGAGGGGCACAGATACGCAGTATTTT. As protein: CASSFARRGTDTQYF.

The V gene is TRBV19, the J gene TRBJ2-3; TRBD2 aligns across 8 bases. The CDR3 spans 15 residues. Germline CDR1 is LNHDA and CDR2 is SQIVND (reference sequence). V dropped 9 bases and J dropped 0; count of bases not matched to a gene: 8. The CDR3 sequence is CASCMASGSTDTQYF. CDR3 DNA sequence: TGTGCCAGCTGCATGGCTAGCGGGAGCACAGATACGCAGTATTTT.

This rearrangement joins TRBV4-2 to TRBJ1-1, with 7 bases that match TRBD1. CDR1 is LGHNA, CDR2 YNFKEQ, per germline. V shed 5 bases, J shed 3 bases, and the junction held 12 bases outside the gene matches. CDR3 size: 16 residues. CDR3 amino acids: CASSYRSGQGDTEAFF. CDR3 nucleotides: TGTGCCAGCAGCTATCGCTCCGGGCAGGGGGACACTGAAGCTTTCTTT.

The chain carries TRBV2 and TRBJ2-3, with unresolved D. Germline values: CDR1 SNHLY, CDR2 FYNNEI. Trimming took 5 bases from V and 4 from J, leaving 7 bases between them. This CDR3 has 12 amino acids. The CDR3 here is CASSRLADTQYF. The DNA of the CDR3 is TGTGCCAGCAGTCGTCTCGCAGATACGCAGTATTTT. Combining the CDR3 with reference TRBV2 and TRBJ2-3 gives the whole variable domain EPEVTQTPSHQVTQMGQEVILRCVPISNHLYFYWYRQILGQKVEFLVSFYNNEISEKSEIFDDQFSVERPDGSNFTLKIRSTKLEDSAMYFCASSRLADTQYFGPGTRLTVL.

V is TRBV5-1 and J is TRBJ2-2; D is possibly TRBD2 (6 bases). CDR3 length: 13 residues. CDR1 and CDR2 from the germline V gene are SGHRS and YFSETQ. The V end lost 1 base, the J end lost 6 bases, and 7 bases lay between the germline ends. DNA of the CDR3: TGCGCCAGCAGCTTGACTAGCCCCGGGGAGCTGTTTTTT. Residues: CASSLTSPGELFF. The complete variable domain, with remaining parts taken from reference TRBV5-1 and TRBJ2-2, reads KAGVTQTPRYLIKTRGQQVTLSCSPISGHRSVSWYQQTPGQGLQFLFEYFSETQRNKGNFPGRFSGRQFSNSRSEMNVSTLELGDSALYLCASSLTSPGELFFGEGSRLTVL.

This chain uses TRBV9 with TRBJ1-4, with 8 bases fitting TRBD1. After removal of 3 bases from V and 4 bases from J, the junction contained 8 bases not matched to a gene. Looked up from germline, CDR1 is SGDLS and CDR2 is YYNGEE. The CDR3 length is 16 residues. CDR3: CASSAQWDRRNEKLFF. As DNA, the CDR3 is TGTGCCAGCAGCGCCCAATGGGACAGGCGTAATGAAAAACTGTTTTTT.